These 19 T cell receptor beta chains were sequenced from one sample in a study of OX40 agonist ivuxolimab in advanced cancers. Profiling relied on immunoSEQ multiplex PCR, and the TCRdb table lists in-frame clones only, not all of them. The sample includes over 75,000 clones, about 90% of them seen just once. Sequencing was performed on CD4+ or CD8+ T cells sorted from blood, taken in a trial of the OX40 agonist ivuxolimab. Receptor source: an adult with an advanced solid tumor such as melanoma, head and neck, liver or kidney cancer.

This clone was seen once. The genes are TRBV7-6 and TRBJ1-1; no clear D. CDR3 length equals 13 residues. The V end lost 1 base, the J end lost 1 base, and 4 bases lay between the germline ends. Germline CDR1 reads SGHVS; CDR2 reads FNYEAQ. Here the CDR3 reads CASSLVRNTEAFF. The CDR3 DNA reads TGTGCCAGCAGCTTAGTTCGGAACACTGAAGCTTTCTTT.

J is TRBJ2-7 and V is TRBV5-4; TRBD2 matches at 11 bases. The CDR3 length is 14 residues. V lost 2 bases to trimming and J lost 4 bases; unmatched junction nucleotides: 2. The germline CDR1 and CDR2 sequences are SGHNT and YYREEE (reference sequence). The CDR3 sequence: CASSLLAGAYEQYF. CDR3 DNA: TGTGCCAGCAGCTTACTAGCGGGAGCTTACGAGCAGTACTTC.

The CDR3 reads CASSLAGGPSDIQYF. The DNA of the CDR3 is TGTGCCAGCAGCTTAGCGGGAGGGCCCTCGGACATTCAGTACTTC. The V and J genes are TRBV7-8 and TRBJ2-4; 7 nucleotides line up with TRBD2. Per germline, CDR1 SGHVS and CDR2 FQNEAQ. CDR3 length: 15 amino acids. Losses at the gene ends were 0 bases for V and 8 bases for J; bases not matched to a gene: 7. Full variable domain (outside the CDR3, taken from reference TRBV7-8 and TRBJ2-4): GAGVSQSPRYKVAKRGQDVALRCDPISGHVSLFWYQQALGQGPEFLTYFQNEAQLDKSGLPSDRFFAERPEGSVSTLKIQRTQQEDSAVYLCASSLAGGPSDIQYFGAGTRLSVL.

This clone was detected only once. This chain links TRBV7-9 with TRBJ2-3; 15 nucleotides agree with TRBD2. This CDR3 comprises 16 residues. CDR1 is SEHNR and CDR2 is FQNEAQ in the germline V gene (reference sequence). J lost 6 bases, V lost 5 bases, and 6 bases had no gene match. The CDR3 loop reads CASSPFGLAGGDTQYF. The CDR3 DNA sequence: TGTGCCAGCAGCCCCTTCGGACTAGCGGGGGGGGATACGCAGTATTTT. The whole variable domain, filled in from reference TRBV7-9 and TRBJ2-3, reads DTGVSQNPRHKITKRGQNVTFRCDPISEHNRLYWYRQTLGQGPEFLTYFQNEAQLEKSRLLSDRFSAERPKGSFSTLEIQRTEQGDSAMYLCASSPFGLAGGDTQYFGPGTRLTVL.

V and J are TRBV5-4 and TRBJ2-3; D is unclear. V lost 5 bases, J lost 0 bases, and 7 bases lay in between. This CDR3 contains 13 residues. In germline, CDR1 is SGHNT, CDR2 YYREEE (reference sequence). The CDR3 protein is CASSFSSTDTQYF. CDR3 in DNA: TGTGCCAGCAGTTTCTCTAGCACAGATACGCAGTATTTT.

This clone was seen once. The gene calls are TRBV19 and TRBJ1-3, with 7 bases aligning to TRBD1. Unmatched junction bases numbered 19, after V lost 7 bases and J lost 7 bases. The germline CDR1 and CDR2 sequences are LNHDA and SQIVND (reference sequence). CDR3 length equals 17 residues. DNA for the CDR3: TGTGCCAGTACCGCCCTGGGACAGCTGAGATATGGGAACACCATATATTTT. Amino acids: CASTALGQLRYGNTIYF.

The rearrangement joins TRBV6-6 to TRBJ2-7; D unclear. The CDR3 loop spans 14 amino acids. Germline V lookup: CDR1 MNHNY, CDR2 SVGAGI (reference sequence). The germline V and J ends were trimmed by 5 bases and 2 bases, with 13 bases remaining between them. For the CDR3, the DNA is TGTGCCAGCAGTAGCAGAGTTAGCACCTACGAGCAGTACTTC. The encoded protein is CASSSRVSTYEQYF.

The chain is built from TRBV19 and TRBJ1-1, with a tentative D call TRBD1 (5 bases). Per the germline V gene, CDR1 is LNHDA and CDR2 is SQIVND (reference sequence). V was pared by 6 bases and J by 5 bases, with 16 bases between. The CDR3 covers 14 residues. The CDR3 loop reads CASSFDGGGTEAFF. The CDR3 DNA follows: TGTGCCAGTAGCTTCGACGGTGGGGGAACTGAAGCTTTCTTT.

CDR3 loop: CSAAQPHEQYF. In DNA, the CDR3 is TGCAGTGCCGCTCAGCCCCACGAGCAGTACTTC. The gene calls are TRBV20-1 and TRBJ2-7; D remains ambiguous. Between the trimmed V and J ends, which lost 6 bases and 5 bases, there was a span of 11 bases. The CDR3 consists of 11 residues. From germline, CDR1 is DFQATT and CDR2 SNEGSKA (reference sequence).

The gene calls are TRBV4-3 and TRBJ2-2; D not resolved. The V gene's germline CDR1 is LGHNA and CDR2 YSLEER. V lost 0 bases and J lost 2, with 13 bases in between. CDR3 length: 17 residues. This chain's CDR3 is CASSQDLRAANTGELFF. CDR3 DNA sequence: TGCGCCAGCAGCCAAGATCTTCGGGCAGCTAACACCGGGGAGCTGTTTTTT.

The V call is TRBV20-1, the J call TRBJ2-2, with D hard to call. This CDR3 region has 8 residues. Looked up from germline, CDR1 is DFQATT and CDR2 is SNEGSKA (reference sequence). CDR3 DNA: TGCACCTCGGGGGAGCTGTTTTTT. Protein: CTSGELFF.

The V call is TRBV11-3, the J call TRBJ2-1; D is perhaps TRBD1 (6 bases). The germline V gene encodes CDR1 SGHNT and CDR2 YENEEA. V was trimmed by 3 bases and J by 9 bases, leaving 15 bases between them. The CDR3 is 14 amino acids. The CDR3 region is CASSLGALDGEQFF. The CDR3 bases are TGTGCCAGCAGCTTGGGGGCGCTCGACGGTGAGCAGTTCTTC.

The rearrangement joins TRBV5-1 to TRBJ1-6; D perhaps matches TRBD1 (5 bases). Trimming removed 0 bases from V and 4 bases from J, with 11 bases in between. Per germline, CDR1 SGHRS and CDR2 YFSETQ. The CDR3 consists of 16 residues. The CDR3: CASSLAGTTYNSPLHF. The CDR3 coding sequence is TGCGCCAGCAGCTTGGCAGGGACCACATATAATTCACCCCTCCACTTT.

V is TRBV29-1 and J is TRBJ2-7; tentative D call: TRBD1 (6 bases). This CDR3 is built from 13 residues. Between the trimmed V and J ends, which lost 6 bases and 0 bases, there was a span of 12 bases. Germline V gene sequence: CDR1 SQVTM, CDR2 ANQGSEA. The CDR3 reads CSVEDRFSYEQYF. In DNA, the CDR3 is TGCAGCGTCGAGGACAGATTCTCCTACGAGCAGTACTTC.

The table lists this clone with a count of one. The rearrangement joins TRBV5-6 to TRBJ1-2; TRBD1 might be the D (5 bases). CDR1 and CDR2 (germline): SGHDT, YYEEEE. V shed 6 bases and J shed 5 bases, with 20 bases lying between them. This CDR3 comprises 15 residues. In DNA, the CDR3 is TGTGCCAGCACCACTAACGGAGGGGTTGGTTATGGCTACACCTTC. Protein product: CASTTNGGVGYGYTF.

The CDR3 bases are TGTGCCAGCAGTACCCGGGGTAGGGCGCGGTACAATGAGCAGTTCTTC. Translated, it gives CASSTRGRARYNEQFF. This chain links TRBV28 with TRBJ2-1, with D maybe TRBD2 (5 bases). The germline CDR1 and CDR2 sequences are MDHEN and SYDVKM. This CDR3 has 16 residues. With 5 bases removed from V and 4 bases from J, the gap between germline ends came to 18 bases.

This chain joins TRBV7-2 and TRBJ2-5; unclear D gene. CDR1 SGHTA and CDR2 FQGNSA come from the germline V gene. This CDR3 contains 11 residues. Trimming pared 1 base from V and 9 bases from J, leaving 6 bases between. The DNA for the CDR3 is TGTGCCAGCAGCTTAGTCAGTGCCCAGTACTTC. This translates into CASSLVSAQYF.

The rearrangement uses TRBV29-1 and TRBJ2-3, with 9 nucleotides matching TRBD1. The CDR3 spans 15 residues. Looked up from germline, CDR1 is SQVTM and CDR2 is ANQGSEA. V lost 5 bases to trimming and J lost 1 base; unmatched junction nucleotides: 7. CDR3: CSVKGTGWGTDTQYF. The CDR3 DNA reads as TGCAGCGTTAAAGGGACAGGGTGGGGCACAGATACGCAGTATTTT.

On this clone itself: This sample also contains other DNA sequences that code for the same CDR3. The chain couples TRBV30 to TRBJ2-3; maybe TRBD2 (7 bases). Germline-derived CDR1 and CDR2 are GTSNPN and SVGIG (reference sequence). CDR3 length: 16 residues. Trimming took 2 bases from V and 4 from J, leaving 19 bases between them. CDR3 protein: CAWSQGLAGVSDTQYF. In DNA, the CDR3 is TGTGCCTGGAGTCAGGGGCTGGCGGGAGTGTCAGATACGCAGTATTTT. The full variable domain, with the rest looked up from reference TRBV30 and TRBJ2-3, is SQTIHQWPATLVQPVGSPLSLECTVEGTSNPNLYWYRQAAGRGLQLLFYSVGIGQISSEVPQNLSASRPQDRQFILSSKKLLLSDSGFYLCAWSQGLAGVSDTQYFGPGTRLTVL.